This T cell receptor (beta chain) stems from a study of blood T cell repertoires in COVID-19. Sequencing used immunoSEQ multiplex PCR; TCRdb keeps in-frame clones, though not all of them. The sample lists about 530,000 clones, roughly 89% occurring once. V shed 1 base and J shed 0 bases, with 7 bases lying between them. CDR1 is SGHRS and CDR2 is YFSETQ in the germline V gene. CDR3 size: 15 residues. The material sequenced was peripheral blood. This clonotype originated in a woman aged 50 to 60 with COVID-19, enrolled during active disease. This sequence joins TRBV5-1 and TRBJ2-2, with no clear D. CDR3 coding DNA: TGCGCCAGCAGCTTGACAGCCCCGAACACCGGGGAGCTGTTTTTT. Translated, it gives CASSLTAPNTGELFF.